These 8 T cell receptor beta chains were all obtained from the same sample, sequenced in a study of cytomegalovirus exposure and HLA in healthy donors. It was with 60 Vbeta and 13 Jbeta primers that the PCR ran. The assay was immunoSEQ multiplex PCR, and TCRdb's table has in-frame clones only and misses some. The table lists tens of thousands of clones, over 65% of them singletons. Sequencing was performed on PBMCs. Receptors originate from a middle-aged man in good health and CMV-seronegative.

The rearrangement uses TRBV19 and TRBJ2-1; TRBD2 matches 7 bases. Germline V gene data show CDR1 as LNHDA and CDR2 as SQIVND (reference sequence). The CDR3 contains 16 residues. Trimming removed 5 bases from V and 5 bases from J; junction bases left unmatched: 12. The CDR3 DNA reads as TGTGCCAGTAGTCCCGAAGCGGGGCGGTATAACAATGAGCAGTTCTTC. Residues: CASSPEAGRYNNEQFF. Filled out from reference TRBV19 and TRBJ2-1, the complete variable domain reads DGGITQSPKYLFRKEGQNVTLSCEQNLNHDAMYWYRQDPGQGLRLIYYSQIVNDFQKGDIAEGYSVSREKKESFPLTVTSAQKNPTAFYLCASSPEAGRYNNEQFFGPGTRLTVL.

J is TRBJ1-2 and V is TRBV7-8; tentative D call: TRBD1 (6 bases). Trimming took off 2 bases at V and 0 bases at J, with 16 bases between the two ends. CDR3 length equals 17 residues. Germline values: CDR1 SGHVS, CDR2 FQNEAQ. The CDR3 region is CASSLLEGHTSNYGYTF. CDR3 in DNA: TGTGCCAGCAGCTTATTAGAGGGACACACCTCTAACTATGGCTACACCTTC.

This clone showed up just a few times. The same CDR3 arises from other DNA sequences in this sample as well. This chain uses TRBV6-1 with TRBJ1-2; D remains unclear. The V end was cut by 6 bases, the J end by 3 bases, with 11 bases between. The germline V gene has CDR1 MNHNS and CDR2 SASEGT. This CDR3 region has 13 residues. The CDR3 sequence is CASSPGSDYGYTF. In DNA, the CDR3 is TGTGCCAGCAGCCCGGGATCCGACTATGGCTACACCTTC.

The V call is TRBV7-2, the J call TRBJ2-2, with 10 positions matching TRBD1. The CDR3 contains 16 residues. V shed 4 bases, J shed 1 base, and the junction held 3 bases outside the gene matches. The germline CDR1 and CDR2 sequences are SGHTA and FQGNSA. CDR3 loop: CASSSRTGGNTGELFF. The CDR3 DNA reads TGTGCCAGCAGCTCCAGGACAGGGGGGAACACCGGGGAGCTGTTTTTT.

The CDR3 DNA is TGTGCCTGGGGGACAGGGCCGGGCGAGCAGTACTTC. Its protein is CAWGTGPGEQYF. The V gene is TRBV30, the J gene TRBJ2-7; 9 nucleotides line up with TRBD1. Germline V lookup: CDR1 GTSNPN, CDR2 SVGIG (reference sequence). The CDR3 is made up of 12 amino acids. The J segment lost 6 bases and the V segment lost 5 bases, leaving 5 bases of the junction unmatched.

The chain recombines TRBV7-3 with TRBJ1-2, with 9 bases lining up with TRBD1. V gave up 0 bases and J gave up 5 bases; unmatched junction bases: 10. CDR3 length equals 17 residues. Germline V gene lookup returns CDR1 SGHTA and CDR2 FQGTGA. The CDR3: CASSLTGTGSPEYGYTF. The CDR3 coding sequence is TGTGCCAGCAGCTTAACCGGGACAGGGTCGCCTGAGTATGGCTACACCTTC. Together with reference TRBV7-3 and TRBJ1-2, the CDR3 gives the full variable domain: GAGVSQTPSNKVTEKGKYVELRCDPISGHTALYWYRQSLGQGPEFLIYFQGTGAADDSGLPNDRFFAVRPEGSVSTLKIQRTERGDSAVYLCASSLTGTGSPEYGYTFGSGTRLTVV.

The chain links TRBV6-4 to TRBJ2-7; 10 bases line up with TRBD1. Germline V CDR1 and CDR2: MRHNA, SNTAGT. This CDR3 spans 15 amino acids. With 3 bases clipped from V and 3 bases from J, the junction kept 5 bases outside the gene matches. CDR3 sequence: CASSDLRTGGYEQYF. The CDR3 coding sequence is TGTGCCAGCAGTGATCTCAGGACAGGGGGCTACGAGCAGTACTTC.

The chain is built from TRBV5-4 and TRBJ2-1, with 7 bases aligning to TRBD2. This CDR3 is 15 amino acids long. The germline V gene encodes CDR1 SGHNT and CDR2 YYREEE (reference sequence). V lost 0 bases to trimming and J lost 6 bases; unmatched junction nucleotides: 6. CDR3 nucleotide sequence: TGTGCCAGCAGCTTGGCTTCTAGCGGAGCCAATGAGCAGTTCTTC. This gives the protein CASSLASSGANEQFF.